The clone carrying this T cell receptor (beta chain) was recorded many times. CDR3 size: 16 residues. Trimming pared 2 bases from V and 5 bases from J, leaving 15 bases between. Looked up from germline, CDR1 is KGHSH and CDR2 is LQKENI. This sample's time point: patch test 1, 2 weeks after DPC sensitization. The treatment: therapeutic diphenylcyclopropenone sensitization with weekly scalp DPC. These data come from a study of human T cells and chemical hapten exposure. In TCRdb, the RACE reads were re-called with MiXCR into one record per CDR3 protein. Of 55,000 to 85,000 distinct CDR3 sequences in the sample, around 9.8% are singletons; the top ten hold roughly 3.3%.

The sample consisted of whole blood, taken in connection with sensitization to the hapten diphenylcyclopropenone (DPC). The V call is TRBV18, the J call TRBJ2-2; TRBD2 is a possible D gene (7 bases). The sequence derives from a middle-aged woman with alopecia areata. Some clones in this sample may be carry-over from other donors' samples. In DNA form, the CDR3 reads TGTGCCAGCTCACCAATTGGCGGGGGCGAAACCGGGGAGCTGTTTTTT. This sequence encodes CASSPIGGGETGELFF.